This T cell receptor beta chain was observed in a study of graft-versus-host responses after intestinal transplantation. Whole-study context: Uniformly, recipients were administered anti-thymocyte globulin induction with subsequent tacrolimus and steroids for around 3 years. Study outcomes and limitations: The highest levels of circulating GvH clones went along with early declines in HvG clones after transplant. Allograft graft-versus-host to host-versus-graft clonal ratios ran high in patients with graft-donor T cell macrochimerism. In recipient marrow, GvH clones were found, and some appeared first in ileum or blood.

About this clone itself: Antigen: not known.

Libraries were prepared by immunoSEQ multiplex PCR; TCRdb keeps only in-frame clonotypes and omits some of them. The sample contains around 100,000 clones, over 85% of which appear only once. The CDR3 is 17 amino acids. Losses at the gene ends were 2 bases for V and 5 bases for J; bases not matched to a gene: 10. Germline V CDR1 and CDR2: SGDLS, YYNGEE. The chain combines TRBV9 with TRBJ2-3, with TRBD2 identical over 11 bases. The receptor was derived from a human donor who received an intestinal transplant. Sequences were derived from unstimulated CD8+ T cells sorted from spleen or lymph node cells, sampled before intestinal transplant. The CDR3, as DNA: TGTGCCAGCAGCGTTAGCGGGGGGGCCATCGAGAAAGATACGCAGTATTTT. Translated, it gives CASSVSGGAIEKDTQYF. The complete variable domain, with remaining parts taken from reference TRBV9 and TRBJ2-3, reads DSGVTQTPKHLITATGQRVTLRCSPRSGDLSVYWYQQSLDQGLQFLIQYYNGEERAKGNILERFSAQQFPDLHSELNLSSLELGDSALYFCASSVSGGAIEKDTQYFGPGTRLTVL.